This entry lists 17 T cell receptor beta chains sequenced from one sample in a study of blood T cell repertoires in COVID-19. The data were produced by immunoSEQ multiplex PCR, yet TCRdb's version contains in-frame clones alone and is incomplete. The data contain hundreds of thousands of clones, 85% of them seen just once; the ten biggest clones take up about 1.9%. Source material: PBMCs or T cells enriched from blood (not recorded which). The receptors were sampled from a woman aged 30 to 39 who had been exposed to COVID-19.

The chain links TRBV7-2 to TRBJ1-1, with 7 bases fitting TRBD1. V shed 5 bases and J 0 bases; nucleotides not matched to a gene: 6. The CDR3 length is 15 residues. From germline, CDR1 is SGHTA and CDR2 FQGNSA. The CDR3 loop reads CASSRRQGMNTEAFF. The CDR3 DNA reads TGTGCCAGCAGCAGAAGACAGGGTATGAACACTGAAGCTTTCTTT.

CDR3 protein: CASSLRLGQGNEKLFF. CDR3 DNA sequence: TGTGCCAGCAGCTTAAGGTTGGGACAGGGTAATGAAAAACTGTTTTTT. This sequence joins TRBV7-9 and TRBJ1-4; TRBD1 matches at 9 bases. Germline CDR1 is SEHNR and CDR2 is FQNEAQ (reference sequence). CDR3 size: 16 residues. V shed 2 bases and J 4 bases; nucleotides not matched to a gene: 5.

The chain joins TRBV6-5 to TRBJ2-5; 10 bases fit TRBD1. CDR3 length equals 14 residues. V shed 7 bases, J shed 2 bases, and the junction held 4 bases outside the gene matches. Germline loops: CDR1 MNHEY, CDR2 SVGAGI. The CDR3 spells CASTWDRGQETQYF. CDR3 nucleotide sequence: TGTGCCAGCACGTGGGACAGGGGACAAGAGACCCAGTACTTC.

The chain has TRBV27 and TRBJ1-2; 9 nucleotides align to TRBD1. Losses at the gene ends were 3 bases for V and 8 bases for J; bases not matched to a gene: 16. The CDR3 totals 17 residues. Per germline, CDR1 MNHEY and CDR2 SMNVEV (reference sequence). CDR3 DNA: TGTGCCAGCAGTTTCGAAAGTTTACCCCAGGACAGGGGAGGCTACACCTTC. It is translated as CASSFESLPQDRGGYTF.

This sequence joins TRBV18 and TRBJ1-2, with D hard to call. Per germline, CDR1 KGHSH and CDR2 LQKENI. Trimming shortened V by 4 bases and J by 2 bases, and 11 bases separated the two germline ends. CDR3 length: 14 amino acids. CDR3 nucleotides: TGTGCCAGCTCACAAACAGAATTAAACTATGGCTACACCTTC. This sequence encodes CASSQTELNYGYTF. The full variable domain, completed using reference TRBV18 and TRBJ1-2, is NAGVMQNPRHLVRRRGQEARLRCSPMKGHSHVYWYRQLPEEGLKFMVYLQKENIIDESGMPKERFSAEFPKEGPSILRIQQVVRGDSAAYFCASSQTELNYGYTFGSGTRLTVV.

The chain links TRBV29-1 to TRBJ2-5; TRBD1 is a possible D gene (5 bases). The CDR3 is 12 residues long. Per germline, CDR1 SQVTM and CDR2 ANQGSEA. V was cut by 4 bases and J by 2 bases, with 8 bases left in between. CDR3 coding DNA: TGCAGCGTTGTTGGACATCAAGAGACCCAGTACTTC. The encoded protein is CSVVGHQETQYF.

This clone was observed once. V usage is TRBV4-1 and J usage is TRBJ1-6; 8 bases map to TRBD1. CDR1 is MGHRA, CDR2 YSYEKL, per germline. This CDR3 contains 15 residues. Losses at the gene ends were 4 bases for V and 10 bases for J; bases not matched to a gene: 9. CDR3 protein: CASSRDQGAGSPLHF. As DNA, the CDR3 is TGCGCCAGCAGCCGGGATCAGGGGGCAGGGTCACCCCTCCACTTT.

V and J are TRBV7-2 and TRBJ2-3, with 10 bases lining up with TRBD1. V lost 4 bases, J lost 4 bases, and 8 bases stayed unmatched. CDR3 length: 16 residues. Germline V lookup: CDR1 SGHTA, CDR2 FQGNSA. The CDR3 spells CASSWDRGFRPDTQYF. The CDR3 nucleotides are TGTGCCAGCAGCTGGGACAGGGGTTTCAGGCCAGATACGCAGTATTTT.

The CDR3 sequence: CASSLAQGRDTEAFF. CDR3 in DNA: TGTGCCAGCAGCTTGGCTCAGGGGAGGGACACTGAAGCTTTCTTT. The chain recombines TRBV5-4 with TRBJ1-1, with D possibly being TRBD1 (6 bases). V was shortened by 0 bases and J by 3 bases, with 12 bases between the two germline ends. CDR3 size: 15 residues. Germline CDR1 is SGHNT and CDR2 is YYREEE (reference sequence).

The rearrangement joins TRBV10-1 to TRBJ1-1, with TRBD1 matching 9 bases. J was trimmed by 6 bases and V by 7 bases; bases with no gene match: 6. Germline loops: CDR1 WNHNN, CDR2 SYGVQD (reference sequence). The CDR3 runs to 13 residues. CDR3 protein: CASKRTGESEAFF. CDR3 bases: TGCGCCAGCAAAAGGACAGGGGAATCTGAAGCTTTCTTT.

This clone was seen more than once but under ten times. The V and J genes are TRBV6-5 and TRBJ2-1, with 7 bases fitting TRBD2. With V trimmed by 5 bases and J by 5 bases, 9 bases remained unmatched. Germline loops: CDR1 MNHEY, CDR2 SVGAGI. The CDR3 runs 15 residues. The CDR3 reads CASSPTSVGHNEQFF. CDR3 sequence (DNA): TGTGCCAGCAGTCCCACTAGCGTGGGCCACAATGAGCAGTTCTTC.

The rearrangement joins TRBV3-1 (or the pseudogene TRBV3-2) to TRBJ1-5; 10 positions match TRBD1. The CDR3 extends over 17 amino acids. The ends lost 4 bases at V and 0 bases at J; junction bases unmatched: 6. CDR1 is LGHDT and CDR2 is YNNKEL in the germline V gene (reference sequence). Here the CDR3 DNA reads TGTGCCAGCAGCCCTAGGACAGGGGGAAATAGCAATCAGCCCCAGCATTTT. It is translated as CASSPRTGGNSNQPQHF.

CDR3 residues: CSAPLYTQYF. The CDR3 bases are TGCAGTGCCCCCCTGTATACGCAGTATTTT. V and J are TRBV20-1 and TRBJ2-3, with no clear D. The germline V and J ends were trimmed by 6 bases and 7 bases, with 8 bases remaining between them. The germline CDR1 and CDR2 sequences are DFQATT and SNEGSKA (reference sequence). The CDR3 sequence is 10 residues long.

The rearrangement uses TRBV27 and TRBJ1-2; 7 bases map to TRBD1. Germline V gives CDR1 MNHEY, CDR2 SMNVEV (reference sequence). V was pared by 6 bases and J by 1 base, with 14 bases of the junction left unmatched. The CDR3 spans 17 residues. The CDR3 region has the DNA TGTGCCAGCAGGACTATGGGTACAGGGGAAGGTAACTATGGCTACACCTTC. It encodes CASRTMGTGEGNYGYTF.

This clone was seen more than once but under ten times. The chain links TRBV28 to TRBJ1-5; D gene unclear. This CDR3 has 14 amino acids. Germline CDR1 is MDHEN and CDR2 is SYDVKM. The germline V and J ends were trimmed by 6 bases and 1 base, with 10 bases remaining between them. The CDR3 nucleotides read TGTGCCAGCAGCTACCGGGAGAGCAATCAGCCCCAGCATTTT. Translated, it gives CASSYRESNQPQHF.

The chain is built from TRBV19 and TRBJ1-4; D may be TRBD1 (6 bases). Germline CDR1 LNHDA, CDR2 SQIVND (reference sequence). The V end was cut by 6 bases, the J end by 5 bases, with 13 bases between. The CDR3 sequence is 14 residues long. The CDR3 sequence: CASSQGQLNEKLFF. The CDR3 coding sequence is TGTGCCAGTAGCCAAGGACAGCTAAATGAAAAACTGTTTTTT. Full variable domain (missing parts from reference TRBV19 and TRBJ1-4): DGGITQSPKYLFRKEGQNVTLSCEQNLNHDAMYWYRQDPGQGLRLIYYSQIVNDFQKGDIAEGYSVSREKKESFPLTVTSAQKNPTAFYLCASSQGQLNEKLFFGSGTQLSVL.

The V call is TRBV6-5, the J call TRBJ2-3; TRBD2 agrees at 9 bases. Germline V gene lookup returns CDR1 MNHEY and CDR2 SVGAGI. The V gene end was trimmed by 4 bases and the J gene end by 2 bases; junction bases not matched to a gene: 4. The CDR3 has 15 residues. CDR3 in DNA: TGTGCCAGCAGTTCGAGCGGGAGGCACACAGATACGCAGTATTTT. This encodes CASSSSGRHTDTQYF.